These 19 T cell receptor beta chains share one sample of origin, sequenced in a study of CD8 T cells in ankylosing spondylitis. TCRdb redid the calling of the 5' RACE reads with MiXCR, one entry per CDR3 protein. The sample carries 250,000 to 350,000 distinct CDR3 sequences, around 21% recorded once. The specimen sequenced was blood, either unsorted or a sorted T cell fraction (not recorded which). The receptors here all came from a female donor with ankylosing spondylitis or in good health (not recorded which).

V usage is TRBV3-1 and J usage is TRBJ2-3; no clear D gene. V shed 0 bases and J shed 0 bases, with 7 bases lying between them. CDR3 length: 15 amino acids. Germline assignment: CDR1 LGHDT and CDR2 YNNKEL (reference sequence). The CDR3 coding sequence is TGTGCCAGCAGCCAAGATCCAGTTAGCACAGATACGCAGTATTTT. Its translation is CASSQDPVSTDTQYF.

The J gene is TRBJ2-7, the V gene TRBV27; perhaps TRBD1 as D (6 bases). The ends were cut back, 8 bases at V and 1 base at J, with 12 bases in the middle. CDR1 is MNHEY and CDR2 is SMNVEV in the germline V gene (reference sequence). The length of the CDR3 is 13 residues. CDR3 sequence reads: CASRRDNSYEQYF. The CDR3 DNA reads TGTGCCAGCCGACGGGACAATTCCTACGAGCAGTACTTC.

This clonotype has just a few counts. The chain links TRBV5-5 to TRBJ2-1; 10 bases fit TRBD2. The germline gives CDR1 SGHKS, CDR2 YYEKEE (reference sequence). V was clipped by 0 bases and J by 4 bases; unmatched bases: 7. This CDR3 is built from 17 residues. The CDR3 sequence: CASSLAWTSGKYNEQFF. The CDR3 DNA follows: TGTGCCAGCAGCTTGGCCTGGACTAGCGGAAAGTACAATGAGCAGTTCTTC.

This clonotype was seen once. The rearrangement uses TRBV5-1 and TRBJ2-2; 7 bases fit TRBD2. This CDR3 comprises 17 residues. Germline-derived CDR1 and CDR2 are SGHRS and YFSETQ. V gave up 4 bases and J gave up 4 bases; unmatched junction bases: 13. The CDR3 here is CASSPPPREMGTGELFF. CDR3 bases: TGCGCCAGCAGCCCCCCCCCGCGGGAGATGGGCACCGGGGAGCTGTTTTTT.

The gene calls are TRBV4-3 and TRBJ2-3; the match to TRBD1 covers 7 bases. Germline lookup yields CDR1 LGHNA and CDR2 YSLEER. This CDR3 has 14 amino acids. V trimming: 2 bases; J trimming: 4 bases; junction bases outside the gene matches: 3. CDR3 in DNA: TGCGCCAGCAGCCAACGCACAGGGGCAGATACGCAGTATTTT. It translates to CASSQRTGADTQYF.

In its sample, this clonotype was seen a few times. The chain couples TRBV28 to TRBJ2-7, with 7 bases that match TRBD1. Germline loops: CDR1 MDHEN, CDR2 SYDVKM. The CDR3 extends over 14 amino acids. The trim removed 1 base at V and 2 bases at J, leaving 2 bases unmatched. CDR3 residues: CASSLYRGPYEQYF. The CDR3 nucleotides are TGTGCCAGCAGTTTATACAGGGGCCCCTACGAGCAGTACTTC.

The V and J genes are TRBV7-2 and TRBJ2-7; perhaps TRBD1 as D (6 bases). This CDR3 contains 14 residues. V gave up 4 bases and J gave up 1 base, with 11 bases separating them. The germline CDR1 and CDR2 sequences are SGHTA and FQGNSA. The CDR3 loop is CASSSRTASYEQYF. For the CDR3, the DNA is TGTGCCAGCAGCTCTAGGACAGCATCCTACGAGCAGTACTTC.

This clonotype was seen a handful of times. CDR3: CSAGTSGIPQETQYF. The CDR3 DNA reads TGCAGCGCCGGGACTAGCGGGATCCCCCAAGAGACCCAGTACTTC. This rearrangement joins TRBV29-1 to TRBJ2-5; 13 positions match TRBD2. The length of the CDR3 is 15 residues. Germline CDR1 SQVTM, CDR2 ANQGSEA. V shed 7 bases, J shed 1 base, and the junction held 6 bases outside the gene matches.

The chain carries TRBV29-1 and TRBJ2-2; 11 bases align to TRBD1. Germline CDR1 SQVTM, CDR2 ANQGSEA. The J segment lost 5 bases and the V segment lost 6 bases, leaving 5 bases of the junction unmatched. The CDR3 runs to 14 residues. The CDR3 nucleotides read TGCAGCGTCCTAGGGACAGGGGGGACCGGGGAGCTGTTTTTT. Encoded protein: CSVLGTGGTGELFF.

This clonotype was seen a handful of times. The J gene is TRBJ1-5, the V gene TRBV25-1, with a weak D call TRBD1 (5 bases). Trimming cost V 3 bases and J 0 bases, with 9 bases left between them. The CDR3 contains 15 residues. The germline V gene has CDR1 MGHDK and CDR2 SYGVNS. The CDR3 DNA is TGTGCCAGCAGTGAGGATGGGGGTAGCAATCAGCCCCAGCATTTT. Translated: CASSEDGGSNQPQHF.

This clonotype occurred many times. This sequence joins TRBV29-1 and TRBJ1-1; D is uncertain. This CDR3 spans 13 amino acids. The V end lost 4 bases, the J end lost 0 bases, and 9 bases lay between the germline ends. The germline V gene encodes CDR1 SQVTM and CDR2 ANQGSEA. DNA of the CDR3: TGCAGCGTTGTGGCGGTCATGAACACTGAAGCTTTCTTT. Its protein product is CSVVAVMNTEAFF.

The rearrangement joins TRBV29-1 to TRBJ2-1; D gene unclear. Germline-derived CDR1 and CDR2 are SQVTM and ANQGSEA. V lost 0 bases and J 0 bases, leaving 24 bases between the germline ends. There are 20 residues in the CDR3. The CDR3 nucleotides are TGCAGCGTTGAAGATCGGGCACCCGGTCCACTGGGCGACTCCTACAATGAGCAGTTCTTC. As protein: CSVEDRAPGPLGDSYNEQFF.

The chain is built from TRBV12-3 or TRBV12-4 and TRBJ1-5, with unresolved D. Trimming stripped 1 base from V and 4 bases from J, with 8 bases between. This CDR3 comprises 14 residues. Written as DNA, the CDR3 is TGTGCCAGCAGTTTAGGGCAGAATAATCAGCCCCAGCATTTT. This encodes CASSLGQNNQPQHF.

The V gene is TRBV7-2, the J gene TRBJ2-3; 7 bases agree with TRBD2. Germline loops: CDR1 SGHTA, CDR2 FQGNSA. The CDR3 runs to 16 residues. V lost 1 base to trimming and J lost 3 bases; unmatched junction nucleotides: 7. CDR3: CASSLVMPSGTDTQYF. DNA of the CDR3: TGTGCCAGCAGCTTAGTAATGCCTAGCGGTACAGATACGCAGTATTTT.

V and J are TRBV20-1 and TRBJ1-1, with no clear D. Germline assignment: CDR1 DFQATT and CDR2 SNEGSKA (reference sequence). CDR3 length: 13 amino acids. Trimming pared 2 bases from V and 4 bases from J, leaving 11 bases between. DNA of the CDR3: TGCAGTGCTAGACCTTCGGCTCGCACTGAAGCTTTCTTT. It codes for CSARPSARTEAFF.

This clonotype was counted between two and nine times. The chain links TRBV24-1 to TRBJ2-1; possibly TRBD1 or TRBD2 for D (5 bases each). Germline CDR1 reads KGHDR; CDR2 reads SFDVKD. Trimming cost V 4 bases and J 9 bases, with 12 bases left between them. CDR3 length: 13 residues. CDR3 region: CATSDSGAGEQFF. In DNA form, the CDR3 reads TGTGCCACCAGTGACTCCGGGGCAGGTGAGCAGTTCTTC.

The chain links TRBV24-1 to TRBJ2-1; 12 positions agree with TRBD2. CDR1 and CDR2 (germline): KGHDR, SFDVKD. The CDR3 spans 18 residues. With 10 bases clipped from V and 7 bases from J, the junction kept 19 bases outside the gene matches. CDR3 nucleotide sequence: TGTGCCACTCCCGCCTTGATTGTGACTAGCGGGAGTGGGAATGAGCAGTTCTTC. The encoded protein is CATPALIVTSGSGNEQFF.

This clonotype was detected ten times or more. This chain joins TRBV29-1 and TRBJ1-1; D gene uncertain. The CDR3 sequence is 15 residues long. From germline, CDR1 is SQVTM and CDR2 ANQGSEA. Between the trimmed V and J ends, which lost 6 bases and 6 bases, there was a span of 23 bases. CDR3 protein: CSVNQVEVGEPEAFF. The CDR3 region has the DNA TGCAGCGTGAATCAAGTCGAGGTTGGGGAACCTGAAGCTTTCTTT.

The V and J genes are TRBV20-1 and TRBJ2-3; possible D gene TRBD2, 6 bases. The CDR3 extends over 12 amino acids. CDR1 and CDR2 (germline): DFQATT, SNEGSKA (reference sequence). Trimming took 5 bases from V and 1 from J, leaving 7 bases between them. CDR3 DNA: TGCAGTGCTTTAGCGGGCACAGATACGCAGTATTTT. Translation: CSALAGTDTQYF.